This T cell receptor beta chain stems from a study of T cells in Graves' hyperthyroidism and ophthalmopathy. Amplification yielded TCR beta CDR3 regions, with RNA transcripts as the source. Carried out on the TCR CDR3, a first-round RT-PCR used the HTBI primer set. A single record per CDR3 protein comes from TCRdb applying MiXCR to the multiplex PCR reads. The sample records under 350,000 distinct CDR3 sequences, around 15% being singletons. CDR3 length: 14 amino acids. Germline assignment: CDR1 MNHNS and CDR2 SASEGT. Trimming at V came to 6 bases and at J to 8 bases, leaving 10 bases not matched to a gene. The authors obtained PBMCs from more than 9.5 ml of fresh peripheral blood.

The source material was blood. The origin of this receptor is a woman aged 55-69 years with Graves' ophthalmopathy. The rearrangement joins TRBV6-1 to TRBJ2-1; TRBD1 matches at 7 bases. The DNA of the CDR3 is TGTGCCAGCAGATCGACAGGGTCTAAGGATGAGCAGTTCTTC. Encoded protein: CASRSTGSKDEQFF.